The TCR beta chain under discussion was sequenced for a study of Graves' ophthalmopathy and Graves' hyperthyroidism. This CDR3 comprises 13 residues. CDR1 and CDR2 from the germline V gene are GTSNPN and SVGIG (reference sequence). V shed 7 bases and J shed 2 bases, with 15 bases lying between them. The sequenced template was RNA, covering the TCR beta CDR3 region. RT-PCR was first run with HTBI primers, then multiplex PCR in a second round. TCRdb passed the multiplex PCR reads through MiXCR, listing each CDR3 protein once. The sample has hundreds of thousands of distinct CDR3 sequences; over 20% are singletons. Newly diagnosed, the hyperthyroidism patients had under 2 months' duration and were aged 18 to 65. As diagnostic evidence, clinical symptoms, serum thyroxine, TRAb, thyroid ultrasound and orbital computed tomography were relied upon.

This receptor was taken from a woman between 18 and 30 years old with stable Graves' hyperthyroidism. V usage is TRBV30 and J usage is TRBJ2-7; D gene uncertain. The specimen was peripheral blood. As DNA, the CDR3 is TGTGCCTTATTAACCGTGGGCACCTACGAGCAGTACTTC. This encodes CALLTVGTYEQYF.